The sequence of this T cell receptor beta chain was determined in a study of early T cells in non-severe SARS-CoV-2 infection (dated by TCRdb to about 2021). Turning to the overall study: Because TCR sequencing was done on bulk RNA from unsorted whole blood, the alpha and beta chains could not be paired. Overall study results and their limits: VDJdb matching was skewed toward anti-spike CD8 responses and likely underestimated virus-specific expansions by missing private and CD4 specificities.

Reading the germline V gene gives CDR1 SGHTA and CDR2 FQGNSA. Taken from cysteine to phenylalanine, the CDR3 has 16 residues. Solely the CDR3 DNA is kept, with 48 bases framed from the first base. V drops 5 bases and J drops 1 base, leaving 17 bases in between. This clonotype has a count of ten or more. Its antigen is unknown. No base-level quality is on record; no much larger clone is a single base apart. The study was a case-control design nested within a healthcare worker cohort in London, UK, with weekly nasopharyngeal swab PCR tests and blood sampling. Between 23 and 31 March 2020, the week of the UK lockdown, healthcare workers were enrolled and then followed up weekly for as long as 16 weeks. Library preparation used 5' RACE. TCRdb shows the sequencer as NextSeq 500. To correct for sequencing error and PCR bias, the TCR library protocol tagged individual cDNA molecules with unique molecular identifiers. Both TCR alpha and beta chains were sequenced, and tight co-correlation was observed between alpha and beta sequence abundances in each sample. Concerning the study's data processing: Decombinator V4 was used to annotate the V gene, J gene and CDR3 of the TCR sequences. TCRs were defined as expanded if a significant change between any two time points was detected under a Poisson model with p below 0.0001. TCR abundances were normalised to the total number of TCRs sequenced in each sample and reported as counts per million. MAIT TCRs were defined by TRAV1-2 paired with TRAJ12, TRAJ20 or TRAJ33, and iNKT TCRs by TRAV10 paired with TRAJ18. A search of VDJdb, accessed on 1 November 2021, was run for TCRs annotated to CMV, EBV and SARS-CoV-2, with TCRs annotated for multiple antigens excluded. Through fastp at Q25 and MiXCR, TCRdb rebuilt clones from the public reads, retaining in-frame beta chains. Records with the same CDR3 protein are collapsed into one entry carrying the most frequent genes and DNA. The V and J calls come from TCRdb's annotation, not from the publication. Counted in this sample were tens of thousands of distinct CDR3 sequences; under 15% of them appeared once. The ten largest make up over 1% of the sample.

Sequencing was performed on whole blood. This TCR was sampled from an adult who was a healthcare worker with PCR-confirmed SARS-CoV-2 infection or an uninfected control (not recorded which). The chain is encoded by TRBV7-2 joined to TRBJ1-2; no D gene is confidently identified. The CDR3 region: CASSPILVSLNYGYTF. The DNA sequence reads TGTGCCAGCAGCCCTATCTTGGTCTCTCTTAACTATGGCTACACCTTC.